This T cell receptor beta chain was profiled in a study of technical replicates of blood from a few donors. V shed 3 bases and J 5 bases; nucleotides not matched to a gene: 10. The CDR3 length is 17 residues. Per the germline V gene, CDR1 is MDHEN and CDR2 is SYDVKM. Data came from immunoSEQ multiplex PCR; TCRdb stores just in-frame clones and leaves some out. The sample has 55,000 to 75,000 clones; about 95% are singletons. The receptor's source is a human donor in good health. Some clones in this sample may be carry-over from other donors' samples. The chain has TRBV28 and TRBJ2-7; 13 bases are a match to TRBD2. The material sequenced was PBMCs. In nucleotides, the CDR3 is TGTGCCAGCAGTTTTAAATCCGGGACTAGCGGGACCCACGAGCAGTACTTC. Translating it yields CASSFKSGTSGTHEQYF.